These 25 T cell receptor beta chains share one sample of origin, sequenced in a study of T cell changes during pregnancy in multiple sclerosis. Sequencing used immunoSEQ multiplex PCR; TCRdb keeps in-frame clones, though not all of them. In the table there are approximately 24,000 clones, about 88% of which are singletons. Sequencing was performed on CD8+ T cells from peripheral blood mononuclear cells, taken in the third trimester of pregnancy. The receptors derive from a female donor in good health, enrolled as a control in a pregnancy study.

The chain uses TRBV19 and TRBJ1-1; maybe TRBD1 (5 bases). Germline V gives CDR1 LNHDA, CDR2 SQIVND (reference sequence). The length of the CDR3 is 15 residues. The V and J ends lost 4 bases and 4 bases respectively, with 16 bases between them. CDR3 DNA: TGTGCCAGTAGTACCAGTTTCGCAGGGCCCACTGAAGCTTTCTTT. It is translated as CASSTSFAGPTEAFF.

This chain joins TRBV9 and TRBJ1-5; 9 bases are a match to TRBD1. Germline CDR1 is SGDLS and CDR2 is YYNGEE. V lost 7 bases, J lost 4 bases, and 0 bases stayed unmatched. The CDR3 consists of 12 residues. CDR3 loop: CASGTGNQPQHF. The CDR3 nucleotides are TGTGCCAGCGGGACAGGGAATCAGCCCCAGCATTTT.

The chain carries TRBV6-5 and TRBJ2-7; TRBD1 matches 8 bases. V lost 0 bases to trimming and J lost 5 bases; unmatched junction nucleotides: 6. There are 15 residues in the CDR3. From germline, CDR1 is MNHEY and CDR2 SVGAGI. Written as DNA, the CDR3 is TGTGCCAGCAGTTACTCCCAGGGGGCAGTGGACGAGCAGTACTTC. This codes for CASSYSQGAVDEQYF.

This chain connects TRBV6-4 to TRBJ2-3, with 7 positions matching TRBD2. The CDR3 extends over 15 amino acids. Looked up from germline, CDR1 is MRHNA and CDR2 is SNTAGT. The trim removed 0 bases at V and 6 bases at J, leaving 6 bases unmatched. Here the CDR3 reads CASSDSAGVGDTQYF. CDR3 sequence (DNA): TGTGCCAGCAGTGACTCTGCGGGGGTGGGTGATACGCAGTATTTT.

The gene calls are TRBV27 and TRBJ2-1; no clear D. V lost 6 bases and J lost 0, with 9 bases in between. Germline CDR1 MNHEY, CDR2 SMNVEV (reference sequence). This CDR3 spans 14 amino acids. CDR3 sequence (DNA): TGTGCCAGCAGCTCGTCTAGCTCCTACAATGAGCAGTTCTTC. This encodes CASSSSSSYNEQFF.

The chain combines TRBV7-9 with TRBJ2-7; the D gene is possibly TRBD2 (5 bases). CDR1 and CDR2 (germline): SEHNR, FQNEAQ (reference sequence). The CDR3 totals 14 residues. Trimming removed 3 bases from V and 5 bases from J, with 14 bases in between. CDR3: CASSLLEGSDEQYF. As DNA, the CDR3 is TGTGCCAGCAGCTTGCTTGAGGGTAGCGACGAGCAGTACTTC.

The CDR3 DNA reads as TGTGCCAGCAGCCAAGAAAGAGCGGGAGGTGGGACTGAAGCTTTCTTT. Protein: CASSQERAGGGTEAFF. This sequence joins TRBV4-2 and TRBJ1-1, with no clear D. The V end was cut by 0 bases, the J end by 5 bases, with 16 bases between. The CDR3 consists of 16 residues. CDR1 is LGHNA, CDR2 YNFKEQ, per germline.

The rearrangement uses TRBV11-2 and TRBJ2-5; 13 nucleotides agree with TRBD2. V was pared by 5 bases and J by 4 bases, with 7 bases of the junction left unmatched. The CDR3 totals 16 residues. CDR1 is SGHAT and CDR2 is FQNNGV in the germline V gene. CDR3 region: CASSPSLAGGAETQYF. CDR3 in DNA: TGTGCCAGCAGCCCGTCACTAGCGGGGGGGGCAGAGACCCAGTACTTC.

The chain recombines TRBV5-4 with TRBJ2-7, with D perhaps matching TRBD2 (6 bases). CDR3 size: 12 residues. Looked up from germline, CDR1 is SGHNT and CDR2 is YYREEE (reference sequence). CDR3 sequence: CVVEGLLYEQYF. The DNA of the CDR3 is TGTGTTGTGGAGGGGCTTCTGTACGAGCAGTACTTC.

The rearrangement links TRBV6-1 to TRBJ2-7, with TRBD1 matching over 9 bases. The V gene end was trimmed by 3 bases and the J gene end by 1 base; junction bases not matched to a gene: 4. The CDR3 contains 15 residues. Germline V gene data show CDR1 as MNHNS and CDR2 as SASEGT. Written as DNA, the CDR3 is TGTGCCAGCAGTGAGGGGGGGACAGGGTCCTACGAGCAGTACTTC. The encoded protein is CASSEGGTGSYEQYF.

This chain joins TRBV29-1 and TRBJ2-2; 7 nucleotides align to TRBD1. V lost 6 bases and J lost 1; bases outside the gene matches: 5. The CDR3 runs to 14 residues. CDR1 SQVTM and CDR2 ANQGSEA come from the germline V gene. This CDR3 reads CSVETGMNTGELFF. CDR3 sequence (DNA): TGCAGCGTGGAGACAGGGATGAACACCGGGGAGCTGTTTTTT.

The rearrangement links TRBV6-1 to TRBJ1-2, with TRBD1 matching 7 bases. CDR3 length: 15 residues. Per the germline V gene, CDR1 is MNHNS and CDR2 is SASEGT. The J segment lost 8 bases and the V segment lost 7 bases, leaving 16 bases of the junction unmatched. In nucleotides, the CDR3 is TGTGCCAGCACACCAGCCGTAGAGGGGGCGCGGGGCTACACCTTC. This codes for CASTPAVEGARGYTF.

This chain joins TRBV5-8 and TRBJ1-5, with 7 positions matching TRBD1. The CDR3 runs 16 residues. Germline assignment: CDR1 SGHTS and CDR2 YDEGEE. The trim removed 0 bases at V and 2 bases at J, leaving 5 bases unmatched. The chain's CDR3 is CASSLDRGWGNQPQHF. The CDR3 nucleotides are TGTGCCAGCAGCTTGGACAGGGGATGGGGCAATCAGCCCCAGCATTTT.

The chain couples TRBV19 to TRBJ1-1; unclear D gene. The CDR3 is made up of 12 amino acids. Trimming pared 11 bases from V and 1 base from J, leaving 11 bases between. Germline CDR1 is LNHDA and CDR2 is SQIVND (reference sequence). The DNA for the CDR3 is TGTGCCGTGGCTGCCGCGAACACTGAAGCTTTCTTT. Translating gives CAVAAANTEAFF.

The genes are TRBV18 and TRBJ2-1; TRBD2 aligns across 7 bases. Looked up from germline, CDR1 is KGHSH and CDR2 is LQKENI. V was pared by 6 bases and J by 9 bases, with 11 bases of the junction left unmatched. This CDR3 is 14 amino acids long. CDR3 residues: CASSAGLVRSEQFF. The DNA for the CDR3 is TGTGCCAGCTCGGCAGGACTAGTCCGTTCTGAGCAGTTCTTC.

As DNA, the CDR3 is TGCGCCAGCAGCTTGGAGACAATATACAATGAGCAGTTCTTC. Amino acids: CASSLETIYNEQFF. The gene calls are TRBV5-1 and TRBJ2-1; D call uncertain. V was shortened by 0 bases and J by 4 bases, with 8 bases between the two germline ends. This CDR3 contains 14 residues. Germline V lookup: CDR1 SGHRS, CDR2 YFSETQ.

This clone was seen only a few times. This chain links TRBV7-3 with TRBJ2-2; D unclear. The germline gives CDR1 SGHTA, CDR2 FQGTGA. The CDR3 totals 15 residues. Trimming cost V 6 bases and J 6 bases, with 17 bases left between them. The CDR3 DNA reads as TGTGCCAGCAGTTTTCGACATAGTCCCGCCGGGGAGCTGTTTTTT. Translation: CASSFRHSPAGELFF.

This clone has just one count. The rearrangement uses TRBV5-6 and TRBJ2-3, with TRBD2 matching over 8 bases. The CDR3 is made up of 16 amino acids. V trimming: 4 bases; J trimming: 4 bases; junction bases outside the gene matches: 11. The germline V gene has CDR1 SGHDT and CDR2 YYEEEE. The CDR3 region is CASSRRSGSSADTQYF. The CDR3 nucleotides read TGTGCCAGCAGCCGTAGGAGCGGGAGTTCAGCAGATACGCAGTATTTT.

This clone was observed a single time. The CDR3: CASSPPGLAEHEQYF. The CDR3, as DNA: TGTGCCAGCAGTCCCCCGGGACTAGCTGAGCACGAGCAGTACTTC. V and J are TRBV27 and TRBJ2-7, with 9 bases aligning to TRBD2. CDR3 length: 15 residues. V shed 5 bases, J shed 5 bases, and the junction held 10 bases outside the gene matches. Looked up from germline, CDR1 is MNHEY and CDR2 is SMNVEV (reference sequence).

The chain employs TRBV27 and TRBJ1-3; D uncertain. The CDR3 runs to 14 residues. V lost 5 bases and J lost 2, with 10 bases in between. Germline CDR1 and CDR2: MNHEY and SMNVEV (reference sequence). The CDR3 DNA is TGTGCCAGCAGTCCCCGTTCGGCTGGAAACACCATATATTTT. Amino acid sequence: CASSPRSAGNTIYF.

The chain combines TRBV27 with TRBJ1-2; D is unclear. This CDR3 is 14 amino acids long. Germline V gene data show CDR1 as MNHEY and CDR2 as SMNVEV (reference sequence). Trimming removed 3 bases at V and 8 bases at J, with 16 bases between. The DNA of the CDR3 is TGTGCCAGCAGTTTTGGCCCCCCCACGGGGGGCTACACCTTC. This sequence encodes CASSFGPPTGGYTF.

This clone was seen only once. V usage is TRBV11-3 and J usage is TRBJ2-3; possible D gene TRBD1, 5 bases. The V gene lost 1 base and the J gene lost 6 bases, with 20 bases spanning the gap. This CDR3 has 17 amino acids. Germline CDR1 reads SGHNT; CDR2 reads YENEEA. CDR3 residues: CASSLGRFSKGPDTQYF. DNA of the CDR3: TGTGCCAGCAGCTTAGGGCGGTTCTCCAAGGGGCCCGATACGCAGTATTTT.

This clone was detected only once. V usage is TRBV7-2 and J usage is TRBJ2-7; 7 bases are a match to TRBD2. V shed 6 bases, J shed 2 bases, and the junction held 13 bases outside the gene matches. Germline V gives CDR1 SGHTA, CDR2 FQGNSA. The CDR3 is 16 residues long. CDR3 in amino acids: CASSPTSGLVPYEQYF. In DNA form, the CDR3 reads TGTGCCAGCAGTCCAACCTCCGGACTAGTCCCCTACGAGCAGTACTTC.

This clone was counted only a few times. The gene calls are TRBV6-1 and TRBJ1-5; D unclear. From germline, CDR1 is MNHNS and CDR2 SASEGT. The CDR3 loop spans 14 amino acids. Trimming shortened V by 1 base and J by 9 bases, and 13 bases separated the two germline ends. CDR3 DNA sequence: TGTGCCAGCAGTGAAGGTGGGGAGATCGGGCCCCAGCATTTT. Amino acid sequence: CASSEGGEIGPQHF.

The rearrangement links TRBV27 to TRBJ2-5; 8 nucleotides line up with TRBD2. With 3 bases clipped from V and 2 bases from J, the junction kept 11 bases outside the gene matches. The CDR3 runs 17 residues. The germline V gene encodes CDR1 MNHEY and CDR2 SMNVEV (reference sequence). CDR3 sequence reads: CASSFSGDRAPQETQYF. CDR3 DNA sequence: TGTGCCAGCAGTTTTAGCGGGGACCGGGCCCCTCAAGAGACCCAGTACTTC.